The T cell receptor (beta chain) described here comes from a study of shared clonotypes between healthy human individuals. TCRdb keeps only in-frame clones here, not all; method: immunoSEQ multiplex PCR. The sample records about 1 million clones, around 75% being singletons. Broader study findings: Non-shared clonotypes had lower generation probabilities than clonotypes shared by all four sorted-subset donors.

This CDR3 comprises 16 residues. Germline V gene sequence: CDR1 SGHRS, CDR2 YFSETQ. V shed 5 bases and J 3 bases; nucleotides not matched to a gene: 11. Note on this clone: Antigen unknown.

This rearrangement joins TRBV5-1 to TRBJ1-2, with 9 bases fitting TRBD1. Sequencing was done on a sample of memory CD4+ T cells sorted from blood. Subset indicated: CD45RA-negative fraction. This receptor was identified in a man between 18 and 35 years old in good health. The CDR3 sequence: CASREQGAPYDYGYTF. In nucleotides, the CDR3 is TGCGCCAGCAGGGAACAGGGGGCCCCATATGACTATGGCTACACCTTC.